A single sample gave rise to the 18 T cell receptor beta chains below, sequenced in a study of long-term antiretroviral therapy in people with HIV. Sequencing used immunoSEQ v3.0 at survey level. TCRdb's table, derived via immunoSEQ multiplex PCR, lists solely in-frame clones and lacks some. Here the sample spans fewer than 35,000 clones, roughly 85% being singletons. The input for sequencing was unsorted PBMCs, taken 3.3 years after starting antiretroviral therapy. The origin of the receptors is a man aged 18-30 years with HIV.

This chain uses TRBV11-2 with TRBJ1-1; D not resolved. Per the germline V gene, CDR1 is SGHAT and CDR2 is FQNNGV. The CDR3 totals 14 residues. Trimming took off 0 bases at V and 1 base at J, with 6 bases between the two ends. The CDR3 nucleotides read TGTGCCAGCAGCTTAGAAAGCGGGAACACTGAAGCTTTCTTT. Protein product: CASSLESGNTEAFF. The complete variable domain, with remaining parts taken from reference TRBV11-2 and TRBJ1-1, reads EAGVAQSPRYKIIEKRQSVAFWCNPISGHATLYWYQQILGQGPKLLIQFQNNGVVDDSQLPKDRFSAERLKGVDSTLKIQPAKLEDSAVYLCASSLESGNTEAFFGQGTRLTVV.

The table lists this clone with a few counts. V is TRBV7-9 and J is TRBJ2-7, with TRBD1 matching over 10 bases. The CDR3 contains 16 residues. Germline V gene lookup returns CDR1 SEHNR and CDR2 FQNEAQ (reference sequence). The J segment lost 5 bases and the V segment lost 6 bases, leaving 13 bases of the junction unmatched. DNA for the CDR3: TGTGCCAGCAGTCGCGATTTGGGACAGGGGAACCACGAGCAGTACTTC. Its protein is CASSRDLGQGNHEQYF.

For the CDR3, the DNA is TGTGCCAGTGCCCCCCCGGGACAGGGATCCACCGGGGAGCTGTTTTTT. This codes for CASAPPGQGSTGELFF. This sequence joins TRBV28 and TRBJ2-2; 9 nucleotides match TRBD1. V gave up 9 bases and J gave up 4 bases; unmatched junction bases: 12. Germline CDR1 reads MDHEN; CDR2 reads SYDVKM. CDR3 length: 16 amino acids.

The chain carries TRBV2 and TRBJ2-5; 7 bases are shared with TRBD2. After removal of 6 bases from V and 3 bases from J, the junction contained 10 bases not matched to a gene. This CDR3 is built from 15 residues. Germline V CDR1 and CDR2: SNHLY, FYNNEI. The CDR3 DNA follows: TGTGCCAGCAGCCCCAGCGGGAAGACTAAAGAGACCCAGTACTTC. This gives the protein CASSPSGKTKETQYF.

This sequence joins TRBV12-5 and TRBJ2-1; D gene uncertain. The length of the CDR3 is 16 residues. Trimming cost V 4 bases and J 0 bases, with 13 bases left between them. Germline CDR1 LGHNT, CDR2 FRNRAP. In DNA, the CDR3 is TGTGCTAGTGGTTGGTATATAGAAAGCTCCTACAATGAGCAGTTCTTC. Translation gives CASGWYIESSYNEQFF.

This clone was seen a single time. This chain uses TRBV6-5 with TRBJ1-1; 8 bases fit TRBD1. V gave up 6 bases and J gave up 2 bases; unmatched junction bases: 8. This CDR3 contains 15 residues. Germline CDR1 is MNHEY and CDR2 is SVGAGI. In DNA form, the CDR3 reads TGTGCCAGCAGACCCGGGACAGGCGTTAACACTGAAGCTTTCTTT. Amino acids: CASRPGTGVNTEAFF.

The CDR3 DNA is TGTGCCAGCAGCTTAGAGTGGACAGGTAGCTCCTACGAGCAGTACTTC. Protein product: CASSLEWTGSSYEQYF. V is TRBV7-6 and J is TRBJ2-7; 7 bases map to TRBD1. V lost 1 base to trimming and J lost 0 bases; unmatched junction nucleotides: 6. Germline CDR1 SGHVS, CDR2 FNYEAQ. The CDR3 is 16 amino acids.

The rearrangement links TRBV28 to TRBJ2-7; 8 bases fit TRBD2. Germline V gene data show CDR1 as MDHEN and CDR2 as SYDVKM. This CDR3 is built from 16 residues. V shed 1 base and J 2 bases; nucleotides not matched to a gene: 7. The CDR3 DNA is TGTGCCAGCAGTTTATTCACCGGACTAGCCCCCTACGAGCAGTACTTC. It translates to CASSLFTGLAPYEQYF. Full variable domain (outside the CDR3, taken from reference TRBV28 and TRBJ2-7): DVKVTQSSRYLVKRTGEKVFLECVQDMDHENMFWYRQDPGLGLRLIYFSYDVKMKEKGDIPEGYSVSREKKERFSLILESASTNQTSMYLCASSLFTGLAPYEQYFGPGTRLTVT.

Only a few counts were recorded for this clone. The CDR3 DNA sequence: TGTGCCATCACCCCCGGGACAGCCAATAACTATGGCTACACCTTC. The encoded protein is CAITPGTANNYGYTF. This rearrangement joins TRBV10-3 to TRBJ1-2, with 7 nucleotides matching TRBD1. The CDR3 length is 15 residues. V shed 7 bases and J 1 base; nucleotides not matched to a gene: 9. The germline V gene encodes CDR1 ENHRY and CDR2 SYGVKD.

The genes are TRBV5-1 and TRBJ2-7; possible D gene TRBD2, 5 bases. The CDR3 extends over 15 amino acids. Germline-derived CDR1 and CDR2 are SGHRS and YFSETQ. Trimming removed 1 base at V and 0 bases at J, with 11 bases between. This chain's CDR3 is CASSLKTGSSYEQYF. CDR3 DNA: TGCGCCAGCAGCTTGAAGACGGGAAGCTCCTACGAGCAGTACTTC.

The chain joins TRBV19 to TRBJ2-7; TRBD1 agrees at 9 bases. Germline loops: CDR1 LNHDA, CDR2 SQIVND (reference sequence). V was pared by 4 bases and J by 0 bases, with 4 bases of the junction left unmatched. The CDR3 loop spans 15 amino acids. The CDR3 DNA reads as TGTGCCAGTAGTAGCGGACAGGGGAGCTCCTACGAGCAGTACTTC. As protein: CASSSGQGSSYEQYF.

The chain carries TRBV28 and TRBJ1-1; D might be TRBD1 (6 bases). Trimming cost V 2 bases and J 4 bases, with 17 bases left between them. This CDR3 comprises 16 residues. Germline lookup yields CDR1 MDHEN and CDR2 SYDVKM. CDR3 residues: CASSLHGKGGSTEAFF. The CDR3 region has the DNA TGTGCCAGCAGTTTACATGGTAAGGGGGGAAGCACTGAAGCTTTCTTT.

This clone was observed a handful of times. V usage is TRBV11-2 and J usage is TRBJ1-2; D remains ambiguous. Germline assignment: CDR1 SGHAT and CDR2 FQNNGV. The CDR3 has 12 amino acids. The V gene lost 1 base and the J gene lost 7 bases, with 7 bases spanning the gap. The CDR3 loop reads CASSLVPFGYTF. The CDR3 region has the DNA TGTGCCAGCAGCTTAGTGCCATTTGGCTACACCTTC.

The V gene is TRBV27, the J gene TRBJ2-1, with a possible D match to TRBD1 (5 bases). This CDR3 has 14 residues. Trimming removed 8 bases at V and 6 bases at J, with 17 bases between. CDR1 is MNHEY and CDR2 is SMNVEV in the germline V gene (reference sequence). The CDR3 DNA sequence: TGTGCCAGCCAATTCACAGGAGCCTCCAATGAGCAGTTCTTC. It specifies CASQFTGASNEQFF.

CDR3 coding DNA: TGTGCCAGCTCACCAACGACAGGGTCTAACTATGGCTACACCTTC. This sequence encodes CASSPTTGSNYGYTF. The rearrangement uses TRBV18 and TRBJ1-2; 7 bases line up with TRBD1. V shed 2 bases and J 0 bases; nucleotides not matched to a gene: 3. The germline gives CDR1 KGHSH, CDR2 LQKENI. There are 15 residues in the CDR3.

The rearrangement joins TRBV5-6 to TRBJ1-6, with D uncertain. The CDR3 covers 14 residues. V was cut by 2 bases and J by 8 bases, with 11 bases left in between. The germline V gene encodes CDR1 SGHDT and CDR2 YYEEEE. This CDR3 is CASSFARRYSPLHF. CDR3 DNA: TGTGCCAGCAGCTTCGCCAGGAGGTATTCACCCCTCCACTTT.

This CDR3 reads CATLRGGRNYGYTF. CDR3 nucleotide sequence: TGTGCCACCCTACGGGGGGGGCGAAACTATGGCTACACCTTC. V usage is TRBV19 and J usage is TRBJ1-2; D might be TRBD1 (6 bases). The CDR3 consists of 14 residues. Germline CDR1 LNHDA, CDR2 SQIVND (reference sequence). Trimming removed 10 bases at V and 2 bases at J, with 17 bases between.

The chain uses TRBV7-9 and TRBJ1-6; D unclear. The germline V and J ends were trimmed by 3 bases and 0 bases, with 6 bases remaining between them. CDR3 size: 15 residues. Germline-derived CDR1 and CDR2 are SEHNR and FQNEAQ (reference sequence). CDR3 in amino acids: CASSFGSSYNSPLHF. As DNA, the CDR3 is TGTGCCAGCAGCTTTGGGAGCTCCTATAATTCACCCCTCCACTTT.